The 19 T cell receptor beta chains below were found in one sample sequenced in a study of Graves' ophthalmopathy and Graves' hyperthyroidism. RNA transcripts yielded amplified TCR beta CDR3 regions. Amplification began with first-round RT-PCR using HTBI primers, then second-round multiplex PCR was performed. Each CDR3 protein is one row after TCRdb ran MiXCR on the multiplex PCR reads. Of 500,000 to 700,000 distinct CDR3 sequences in the sample, under 40% are singletons; the top ten hold about 4%. Sample: peripheral blood or thyroid tissue (not recorded which). Source of these receptors: an adult man with Graves' hyperthyroidism.

V is TRBV29-1 and J is TRBJ2-3; a weak D match, TRBD2 (6 bases). Germline assignment: CDR1 SQVTM and CDR2 ANQGSEA. The CDR3 is made up of 15 amino acids. Trimming removed 6 bases at V and 0 bases at J, with 16 bases between. The CDR3 loop reads CSVAPPGTSTDTQYF. The DNA for the CDR3 is TGCAGCGTCGCGCCTCCCGGGACTAGCACAGATACGCAGTATTTT.

This clonotype came up once. One end of the junction fails to match germline, which may point to a read error. This chain uses TRBV5-1 with TRBJ2-5; D ambiguous. Per germline, CDR1 SGHRS and CDR2 YFSETQ. The CDR3 spans 15 residues. Here the CDR3 reads CAGSLATEPGETQYF. In nucleotides, the CDR3 is TGCGCCGGCAGCTTGGCCACGGAGCCTGGCGAGACCCAGTACTTC. Full variable domain (missing parts from reference TRBV5-1 and TRBJ2-5): KAGVTQTPRYLIKTRGQQVTLSCSPISGHRSVSWYQQTPGQGLQFLFEYFSETQRNKGNFPGRFSGRQFSNSRSEMNVSTLELGDSALYLCAGSLATEPGETQYFGPGTRLLVL.

Ten or more counts support this clonotype. The rearrangement uses TRBV20-1 and TRBJ1-2; TRBD1 matches 7 bases. This CDR3 is 12 amino acids long. The V gene end was trimmed by 6 bases and the J gene end by 7 bases; junction bases not matched to a gene: 8. Per the germline V gene, CDR1 is DFQATT and CDR2 is SNEGSKA (reference sequence). The CDR3 DNA sequence: TGCAGTGCCACGACAGGGAGCGGTGGCTACACCTTC. Residues: CSATTGSGGYTF.

The chain's CDR3 is CASSQDSPLQYF. The CDR3 nucleotides are TGTGCCAGCAGCCAAGACTCCCCTTTACAGTACTTC. The chain is built from TRBV3-1 and TRBJ2-7; no reliable D call. V lost 0 bases and J 10 bases, leaving 10 bases between the germline ends. The CDR3 has 12 amino acids. The germline V gene encodes CDR1 LGHDT and CDR2 YNNKEL (reference sequence).

The table lists this clonotype with many counts. CDR3 DNA sequence: TGTGCCAGCACCTTCAAGGAGTACACTGAAGCTTTCTTT. This encodes CASTFKEYTEAFF. V and J are TRBV6-1 and TRBJ1-1; no clear D gene. V lost 7 bases and J lost 3, with 12 bases in between. This CDR3 has 13 residues. In germline, CDR1 is MNHNS, CDR2 SASEGT.

With respect to this clonotype: Relative to the germline gene, one junction end is altered; a read error may explain this. The CDR3 spells CSLEGLVIQYF. The CDR3 DNA reads TGCAGCCTTGAGGGACTAGTGATCCAGTACTTC. The chain links TRBV29-1 to TRBJ2-5; 8 bases fit TRBD2. This CDR3 region has 11 residues. CDR1 SQVTM and CDR2 ANQGSEA come from the germline V gene.

This clonotype was recorded a few times. The chain couples TRBV11-1 to TRBJ2-5, with TRBD1 matching 10 bases. The J segment lost 5 bases and the V segment lost 4 bases, leaving 13 bases of the junction unmatched. The CDR3 has 17 residues. Germline V gene data show CDR1 as SGHAT and CDR2 as FQDESV (reference sequence). CDR3 nucleotide sequence: TGTGCCAGCAGCTCGCGGGACAGGGGATCCCTTAGGGAGACCCAGTACTTC. It yields the protein CASSSRDRGSLRETQYF.

In this sample, this clonotype turned up once. A single base separates this from a much larger clone, so it may be a read error. V and J are TRBV19 and TRBJ1-1; TRBD1 is a possible D gene (5 bases). Germline lookup yields CDR1 LNHDA and CDR2 SQIVND (reference sequence). The CDR3 runs to 12 residues. The CDR3 spells CASTIWGREAFF. The CDR3 DNA sequence: TGTGCCAGTACTATATGGGGGAGGGAAGCTTTCTTT.

The table lists this clonotype with a count of one. A read error may explain this, as a much larger clone is one base away. V and J are TRBV10-3 and TRBJ1-1; D uncertain. Looked up from germline, CDR1 is ENHRY and CDR2 is SYGVKD. Trimming took off 5 bases at V and 4 bases at J, with 11 bases between the two ends. This CDR3 has 13 residues. In DNA, the CDR3 is TGTGCCATCAGTTACGGGGTTGGCACTGAAGCTTTCTTT. This codes for CAISYGVGTEAFF.

This clonotype occurred a few times. The rearrangement joins TRBV7-3 to TRBJ2-3; D gene uncertain. The CDR3 loop spans 14 amino acids. Per the germline V gene, CDR1 is SGHTA and CDR2 is FQGTGA. V lost 5 bases and J 0 bases, leaving 9 bases between the germline ends. The CDR3 reads CASSPTSSTDTQYF. The CDR3, as DNA: TGTGCCAGCAGCCCAACGTCGAGCACAGATACGCAGTATTTT.

This clonotype was seen many times. The V call is TRBV7-8, the J call TRBJ2-5, with 14 bases identical to TRBD2. With V trimmed by 4 bases and J by 7 bases, 5 bases remained unmatched. From germline, CDR1 is SGHVS and CDR2 FQNEAQ. There are 15 residues in the CDR3. CDR3 DNA sequence: TGTGCCAGCAGCTCGGGACTAGCGGGAGTAAGGACCCAGTACTTC. Translating gives CASSSGLAGVRTQYF.

This clonotype was seen many times. The chain's CDR3 is CASSSGQDHYNSPLHF. Written as DNA, the CDR3 is TGCGCCAGCAGCTCAGGACAGGATCACTATAATTCACCCCTCCACTTT. The chain has TRBV5-1 and TRBJ1-6, with TRBD1 matching 7 bases. The CDR3 spans 16 residues. V dropped 3 bases and J dropped 3; count of bases not matched to a gene: 6. Germline values: CDR1 SGHRS, CDR2 YFSETQ.

The sample holds many counts of this clonotype. The rearrangement links TRBV2 to TRBJ1-2; no reliable D call. Trimming cost V 4 bases and J 4 bases, with 10 bases left between them. This CDR3 region has 13 residues. The V gene's germline CDR1 is SNHLY and CDR2 FYNNEI. The CDR3 loop reads CASSAWPSYGYTF. CDR3 in DNA: TGTGCCAGCAGTGCTTGGCCTTCCTATGGCTACACCTTC.

The chain is built from TRBV20-1 and TRBJ2-2, with 10 nucleotides matching TRBD2. With V trimmed by 3 bases and J by 16 bases, 20 bases remained unmatched. Looked up from germline, CDR1 is DFQATT and CDR2 is SNEGSKA (reference sequence). The CDR3 has 16 residues. CDR3 nucleotide sequence: TGCAGTGCTAGGGATCTAGCGGGAGAGTGGAACGAAGGGCAGTTTTTT. Translating it yields CSARDLAGEWNEGQFF.

The rearrangement joins TRBV7-8 to TRBJ2-7; 7 bases are shared with TRBD1. J lost 2 bases, V lost 4 bases, and 8 bases had no gene match. This CDR3 has 15 residues. CDR1 is SGHVS and CDR2 is FQNEAQ in the germline V gene. The CDR3 bases are TGTGCCAGCAGCTCTAGGGGGCAAGCGGCCTACGAGCAGTACTTC. This codes for CASSSRGQAAYEQYF.

At least ten counts were recorded for this clonotype. This sequence joins TRBV12-3 or TRBV12-4 and TRBJ1-4, with TRBD1 matching over 7 bases. This CDR3 spans 13 amino acids. Germline trimming cut 6 bases from V and 13 bases from J; bases unmatched to any gene: 11. The CDR3 DNA sequence: TGTGCCAGCAGGGTGACAGGGAATTTCGGACTGTTTTTT. This sequence encodes CASRVTGNFGLFF.

As to this clonotype: It is likely a read error, because the conserved phenylalanine at the end of the CDR3 is missing. This chain links TRBV2 with TRBJ2-5; 8 bases map to TRBD2. The CDR3 length is 15 residues. V was pared by 4 bases and J by 1 base, with 5 bases of the junction left unmatched. CDR1 and CDR2 (germline): SNHLY, FYNNEI. The DNA of the CDR3 is TGTGCCAGCAGTGCCATTAGCGGGACCCAAGAGACCCAGTACCTC. This codes for CASSAISGTQETQYL.

This clonotype has a handful of counts. Since a much larger clone is just one base distant, this may be a read error. This sequence joins TRBV19 and TRBJ1-1, with a possible D match to TRBD1 (5 bases). Germline CDR1 is LNHDA and CDR2 is SQIVND (reference sequence). CDR3 size: 16 residues. CDR3 loop: CASTPRKRGLHTEALF. CDR3 nucleotide sequence: TGTGCCAGTACCCCTAGGAAGAGGGGTCTTCACACTGAAGCTCTCTTT.

A few counts support this clonotype. The CDR3: CASSSDSYEAFF. The CDR3 bases are TGTGCCAGCAGCTCTGACAGTTATGAAGCTTTCTTT. The gene calls are TRBV7-9 and TRBJ1-1; tentatively, D is TRBD1 (5 bases). The CDR3 has 12 residues. V was cut by 4 bases and J by 7 bases, with 10 bases left in between. Germline V gives CDR1 SEHNR, CDR2 FQNEAQ (reference sequence).